This T cell receptor (beta chain) was sequenced during a study of T cells after yellow fever vaccination. Overall study results and limits: Post-booster samples contained most primary-vaccination clones (roughly 96% CD4, about 90% CD8). Just a small share of clonotypes turned up in the CD4 compartment as well as the CD8 compartment.

At least ten counts were recorded for this clonotype. Antigen unknown. A 5'RACE template-switching step, the method used to make TCR cDNA, added a universal primer site and UMIs. In TCRdb, the 5' RACE reads were re-called with MiXCR into one record per CDR3 protein. The sample lists 350,000 to 450,000 distinct CDR3 sequences; 15% to 20% were seen once. Sample: PBMCs, taken before the yellow fever booster vaccination. This TCR was recovered from a man between 18 and 29 years old who received the YFV17D yellow fever vaccine.

This CDR3 is CSVDRSTEAFF. CDR3 nucleotide sequence: TGCAGCGTTGATCGCAGCACTGAAGCTTTCTTT. The rearrangement joins TRBV29-1 to TRBJ1-1; D not certain. This CDR3 is 11 amino acids long. Germline CDR1 is SQVTM and CDR2 is ANQGSEA. The ends were cut back, 3 bases at V and 4 bases at J, with 6 bases in the middle.